The 11 T cell receptor beta chains below all came from one sample that was sequenced in a study of brain T cells in children with intractable seizures. Documented time point: blood from clinic visit 5 months post-surgery; TSC patient then seizure free. Generated by immunoSEQ multiplex PCR, the TCRdb table keeps only in-frame clones and is missing some. The data show about 350,000 clones, nearly 95% seen once. The specimen was peripheral blood, collected about 5 months after surgery. These receptors were taken from a boy under two years old with tuberous sclerosis and intractable seizures.

As concerns this clone: Other DNA sequences of this sample code for an identical CDR3. The V gene is TRBV6-5, the J gene TRBJ1-2; D is perhaps TRBD1 (5 bases). This CDR3 is 13 amino acids long. Per the germline V gene, CDR1 is MNHEY and CDR2 is SVGAGI. V was clipped by 2 bases and J by 2 bases, with 6 bases between them. The chain's CDR3 is CASSYRTNYGYTF. The CDR3 DNA sequence: TGTGCCAGCAGTTACAGGACAAACTATGGCTACACCTTC.

This rearrangement joins TRBV11-2 to TRBJ2-7, with 10 bases fitting TRBD1. The J segment lost 4 bases and the V segment lost 3 bases, leaving 3 bases of the junction unmatched. This CDR3 has 14 residues. Germline values: CDR1 SGHAT, CDR2 FQNNGV. The CDR3 region has the DNA TGTGCCAGCAGCTTTCGGACAGGGGGTTACGAGCAGTACTTC. Translating gives CASSFRTGGYEQYF.

In DNA form, the CDR3 reads TGTGCCAGCAGCTTAGCCTCAGCTAGCGGGGCCTACAATGAGCAGTTCTTC. Its translation: CASSLASASGAYNEQFF. This chain uses TRBV7-8 with TRBJ2-1; 9 bases map to TRBD2. Germline CDR1 reads SGHVS; CDR2 reads FQNEAQ. V lost 0 bases and J lost 2; bases outside the gene matches: 5. The length of the CDR3 is 17 residues.

The chain couples TRBV15 to TRBJ1-2; D remains ambiguous. With 3 bases removed from V and 4 bases from J, the gap between germline ends came to 21 bases. CDR1 and CDR2 from the germline V gene are LNHNV and YYDKDF (reference sequence). The length of the CDR3 is 17 residues. This CDR3 reads CATSRSSSRWEGYGYTF. CDR3 nucleotides: TGTGCCACCAGCAGGTCCAGTTCGAGGTGGGAGGGCTATGGCTACACCTTC.

In its sample, this clone was seen once. This chain's CDR3 is CASSPGQGNEKLFF. CDR3 sequence (DNA): TGTGCCAGCAGCCCCGGACAGGGGAACGAAAAACTGTTTTTT. The V and J genes are TRBV7-9 and TRBJ1-4; the match to TRBD1 covers 9 bases. In germline, CDR1 is SEHNR, CDR2 FQNEAQ (reference sequence). The ends lost 5 bases at V and 8 bases at J; junction bases unmatched: 6. The CDR3 is made up of 14 amino acids.

The chain recombines TRBV5-6 with TRBJ1-3; D call uncertain. The V end was cut by 4 bases, the J end by 0 bases, with 14 bases between. The germline gives CDR1 SGHDT, CDR2 YYEEEE. This CDR3 has 16 residues. The CDR3 region is CASSPLPRDSGNTIYF. In DNA form, the CDR3 reads TGTGCCAGCAGCCCATTGCCCAGAGACTCTGGAAACACCATATATTTT.

The chain recombines TRBV19 with TRBJ2-3, with 10 bases aligning to TRBD2. CDR3 length: 16 residues. Germline assignment: CDR1 LNHDA and CDR2 SQIVND (reference sequence). The V and J ends lost 1 base and 0 bases, in that order; junction bases with no gene match: 1. The CDR3 DNA is TGTGCCAGTAGTATAGGGACTAGCGGTAGCACAGATACGCAGTATTTT. Translated, it gives CASSIGTSGSTDTQYF.

J is TRBJ1-3 and V is TRBV11-3; D is uncertain. This CDR3 comprises 16 residues. CDR1 is SGHNT, CDR2 YENEEA, per germline. Trimming took off 1 base at V and 0 bases at J, with 10 bases between the two ends. For the CDR3, the DNA is TGTGCCAGCAGCTTAGGCTCTGCTCACTCTGGAAACACCATATATTTT. It specifies CASSLGSAHSGNTIYF.

The genes are TRBV7-3 and TRBJ1-4; D call uncertain. The germline gives CDR1 SGHTA, CDR2 FQGTGA. V was clipped by 4 bases and J by 3 bases, with 12 bases between them. The CDR3 runs to 15 residues. The CDR3 sequence is CASSSVDGSNEKLFF. The DNA for the CDR3 is TGTGCCAGCAGCTCAGTTGACGGCTCTAATGAAAAACTGTTTTTT.

This clone occurred a few times. The chain couples TRBV27 to TRBJ2-2; 8 bases align to TRBD1. The CDR3 is made up of 16 amino acids. Germline V gives CDR1 MNHEY, CDR2 SMNVEV (reference sequence). The V segment lost 3 bases and the J segment 7 bases; nucleotides outside the gene matches: 10. The CDR3 here is CASSFGGTGFGGELFF. The CDR3 DNA reads TGTGCCAGCAGTTTTGGTGGGACAGGATTCGGCGGGGAGCTGTTTTTT.

V usage is TRBV4-2 and J usage is TRBJ2-7, with 9 bases matching TRBD2. This CDR3 region has 14 residues. Trimming took 3 bases from V and 2 from J; bases not matched to a gene: 2. The germline V gene encodes CDR1 LGHNA and CDR2 YNFKEQ. The CDR3, as DNA: TGTGCCAGCAGCCAGACTAGCGGAGCCTACGAGCAGTACTTC. It encodes CASSQTSGAYEQYF.